The source of this T cell receptor beta chain is a study of blood T cells in healthy people across ages. Sample-barcoded 5' priming and a J-beta primer mix drove a second PCR of roughly 6 to 12 cycles. A template-switch adaptor containing 12 random nucleotides labeled each cDNA molecule. In TCRdb, the 5' RACE reads were re-called with MiXCR into one record per CDR3 protein. Counted here are 1.4 million to 1.5 million distinct CDR3 sequences, around two fifths occurring once; the ten biggest clones make up less than 8%. This clonotype was observed a handful of times. Isolation of PBMCs gave at least 7 million cells per sample. The V and J ends lost 6 bases and 7 bases respectively, with 13 bases between them. Germline V lookup: CDR1 WSHSY, CDR2 SAAADI. The CDR3 loop spans 13 amino acids.

The chain uses TRBV10-2 and TRBJ2-1; possibly TRBD1 for D (5 bases). The sequenced material came from blood. This TCR was recovered from a woman between 18 and 29 years old in good health. The CDR3 DNA reads TGCGCCAGCAGCGGCCAGCCAGGGAATGAGCAGTTCTTC. Its protein is CASSGQPGNEQFF.